This TCR beta chain was obtained from a study of shared clonotypes between healthy human individuals. Study summary: Researchers assigned three CD4 naive, three CD4 memory, two CD8 naive and one CD8 memory plate to each donor.

Notes on this clone: The antigen is not known.

Regarding the study as a whole: Only blood underwent sampling, and tissue repertoires likely differ.

Germline CDR1 SGHAT, CDR2 FQNNGV. Trimming took off 4 bases at V and 5 bases at J, with 11 bases between the two ends. The CDR3 is 13 amino acids. TCRdb's copy holds only in-frame clones and misses some; the assay was immunoSEQ multiplex PCR. The table records millions of clones, approximately 92% of them present only once. This sequence joins TRBV11-2 and TRBJ2-5, with D perhaps matching TRBD1 or TRBD2 (5 bases each). The clonotype originates from a man between 18 and 35 years old in good health. Sequenced sample: naive CD4+ T cells sorted from blood. Sample subset: CD45RA+ positively selected. CDR3 nucleotide sequence: TGTGCCAGCAGCTCCTGGGACGGGGAGACCCAGTACTTC. It is translated as CASSSWDGETQYF.